This T cell receptor (beta chain) was recorded in a study of blood T cells in healthy people across ages. Overall study findings and caveats: There was a strong correlation between TCR beta diversity and naive T cell percentage. Diversity of TCR beta per million T cells declined in a roughly linear way with age.

A second PCR, run for 7 to 11 cycles, used a sample-barcoded 5' primer plus a J-beta primer mix. TCRdb reanalysed the 5' RACE reads using MiXCR and keeps one entry per CDR3 protein. This table has around 1,600,000 distinct CDR3 sequences, roughly 43% appearing once. Trimming removed 4 bases from V and 0 bases from J, with 13 bases in between. From germline, CDR1 is SGHAT and CDR2 FQNNGV. The CDR3 covers 15 residues. This clonotype was found a few times. The antigen remains undetermined. The rearrangement uses TRBV11-2 and TRBJ2-7, with D perhaps matching TRBD1 (5 bases). The sample was blood. This clonotype was sampled from a woman aged 18-35 years in good health. The CDR3 DNA is TGTGCCAGCAGCTCGTACAGGATAAGCTCCTACGAGCAGTACTTC. Translated, it gives CASSSYRISSYEQYF.